The 10 T cell receptor beta chains presented below share a single source sample, sequenced in a study of T cells after posttransplantation cyclophosphamide. Profiling relied on immunoSEQ multiplex PCR, and the TCRdb table lists in-frame clones only, not all of them. The data show about 2,100 clones, with none appearing a single time. Busulfan-fludarabine conditioning, marrow transplant, and cyclophosphamide on days +3 and +4 were administered. Sequencing used PBMCs, obtained 86 days after allogeneic stem cell transplant with posttransplant cyclophosphamide. These receptors were collected from a female patient aged 60 or older who received an allogeneic stem cell transplant from a related donor and was CMV-positive. The T cells may come from the graft donor.

This clone was picked up many times. This chain uses TRBV4-3 with TRBJ2-2; 10 bases are shared with TRBD2. The germline CDR1 and CDR2 sequences are LGHNA and YSLEER. This CDR3 is built from 15 residues. J lost 8 bases, V lost 6 bases, and 9 bases had no gene match. The CDR3 loop reads CASSPSGGAGGELFF. The CDR3 nucleotides are TGCGCCAGCAGTCCAAGCGGGGGGGCCGGGGGGGAGCTGTTTTTT.

By share, this clone counts as medium-sized. The rearrangement links TRBV28 to TRBJ1-4, with D unresolved. Germline lookup yields CDR1 MDHEN and CDR2 SYDVKM. The CDR3 has 13 residues. Trimming took 1 base from V and 8 from J, leaving 8 bases between them. For the CDR3, the DNA is TGTGCCAGCAGTTTATTTGGTCGGGAAAAACTGTTTTTT. Protein: CASSLFGREKLFF.

At least ten counts were recorded for this clone. The rearrangement links TRBV7-8 to TRBJ2-2; 9 bases are shared with TRBD2. The germline V gene has CDR1 SGHVS and CDR2 FQNEAQ. The CDR3 contains 15 residues. J gave up 7 bases and V 4 bases, and 7 bases lay outside the gene matches. Here the CDR3 reads CASSWAGGRFGELFF. The CDR3 DNA reads as TGTGCCAGCAGCTGGGCGGGGGGGCGGTTCGGGGAGCTGTTTTTT.

By share of the sample, this clone is medium-sized. This chain joins TRBV2 and TRBJ1-1; a possible D gene is TRBD1 (6 bases). The CDR3 contains 16 residues. Trimming took 2 bases from V and 5 from J, leaving 18 bases between them. Germline loops: CDR1 SNHLY, CDR2 FYNNEI. The CDR3: CASSERQGSLGTEAFF. CDR3 sequence (DNA): TGTGCCAGCAGTGAACGGCAGGGGAGTTTGGGGACTGAAGCTTTCTTT.

This clone was counted ten times or more. CDR3: CASSLQGHQIDTQYF. CDR3 nucleotides: TGTGCCAGCAGCTTACAAGGGCATCAGATTGATACGCAGTATTTT. The chain links TRBV7-2 to TRBJ2-3; unclear D gene. V was clipped by 2 bases and J by 6 bases, with 15 bases between them. The CDR3 loop spans 15 amino acids. Germline lookup yields CDR1 SGHTA and CDR2 FQGNSA. Combining the CDR3 with reference TRBV7-2 and TRBJ2-3 gives the whole variable domain GAGVSQSPSNKVTEKGKDVELRCDPISGHTALYWYRQSLGQGLEFLIYFQGNSAPDKSGLPSDRFSAERTGGSVSTLTIQRTQQEDSAVYLCASSLQGHQIDTQYFGPGTRLTVL.

This clone was recorded at least ten times. The rearrangement joins TRBV7-2 to TRBJ1-6; 7 bases fit TRBD1. Trimming cost V 5 bases and J 9 bases; bases outside gene matches: 10. Germline CDR1 and CDR2: SGHTA and FQGNSA. The CDR3 has 15 residues. CDR3 sequence reads: CASSRDRDQVSPLHF. The CDR3 DNA reads as TGTGCCAGCAGCCGCGACAGGGACCAGGTTTCACCCCTCCACTTT.

This clone ranks as medium-sized. The V and J genes are TRBV5-1 and TRBJ1-1, with D uncertain. Germline CDR1 and CDR2: SGHRS and YFSETQ. This CDR3 region has 12 residues. Trimming pared 4 bases from V and 0 bases from J, leaving 4 bases between. Written as DNA, the CDR3 is TGCGCCAGCAGCCGGGTGAACACTGAAGCTTTCTTT. Translated, it gives CASSRVNTEAFF.

Sample share makes this clone medium-sized (0.01 to 0.1%). The chain carries TRBV7-9 and TRBJ2-1; TRBD1 aligns across 7 bases. V shed 1 base and J 5 bases; nucleotides not matched to a gene: 5. CDR1 SEHNR and CDR2 FQNEAQ come from the germline V gene (reference sequence). CDR3 length: 15 amino acids. CDR3 in amino acids: CASSLGRGTNNEQFF. The CDR3 nucleotides are TGTGCCAGCAGCTTAGGCAGGGGGACCAACAATGAGCAGTTCTTC.

In its sample, this clone is medium-sized (0.01 to 0.1%). This chain uses TRBV11-2 with TRBJ2-1; D is possibly TRBD2 (5 bases). The CDR3 runs 11 residues. V lost 10 bases and J 5 bases, leaving 9 bases between the germline ends. CDR1 is SGHAT, CDR2 FQNNGV, per germline. In DNA, the CDR3 is TGTGCCACTGGACTTAACAATGAGCAGTTCTTC. It specifies CATGLNNEQFF.

This clone was observed many times. The chain couples TRBV4-1 to TRBJ2-5; D perhaps matches TRBD1 (6 bases). The CDR3 loop spans 13 amino acids. CDR1 MGHRA and CDR2 YSYEKL come from the germline V gene. Trimming pared 4 bases from V and 1 base from J, leaving 7 bases between. In nucleotides, the CDR3 is TGCGCCAGCAGCCGGACAGCCCAAGAGACCCAGTACTTC. It translates to CASSRTAQETQYF.